This T cell receptor beta chain was identified during a study of CD8 T cells in ankylosing spondylitis. General study results and limits: One TCR beta motif, made up of seven to nine highly homologous variants, appeared characteristic of ankylosing spondylitis blood.

This clonotype has only a few counts. Its target is not known. The V end lost 1 base, the J end lost 11 bases, and 11 bases lay between the germline ends. The germline V gene encodes CDR1 SGHAT and CDR2 FQNNGV. This CDR3 region has 12 residues. TCRdb processed the 5' RACE reads anew with MiXCR; each CDR3 protein has one entry. Counted here are more than 150,000 distinct CDR3 sequences, 15% to 20% occurring once; the ten biggest clones make up roughly 4%. This TCR was sampled from a male donor aged 5-29 years with ankylosing spondylitis or in good health (not recorded which). The sample consisted of blood, either unsorted or a sorted T cell fraction (not recorded which). The rearrangement joins TRBV11-2 to TRBJ2-5, with D unclear. For the CDR3, the DNA is TGTGCCAGCAGCTTAGGAGCGCGATCTCAGTACTTC. Its protein product is CASSLGARSQYF.